This T cell receptor (beta chain) was captured in a study of blood T cells in healthy people across ages. Regarding the study as a whole: Per million T cells, TCR beta diversity dropped about linearly as age rose.

This clonotype was recorded a few times. What it binds is unknown. Combining a sample-barcoded 5' primer with a J-beta primer mix, a second PCR ran for about 7 to 11 cycles. A template-switch adaptor that had 12 random nucleotides put a tag on each cDNA molecule. TCRdb reprocessed the 5' RACE reads with MiXCR, giving one entry per CDR3 protein. This table has about 750,000 distinct CDR3 sequences, about 53% appearing once. This CDR3 contains 15 residues. V lost 2 bases and J 7 bases, leaving 17 bases between the germline ends. CDR1 and CDR2 (germline): ENHRY, SYGVKD. The chain combines TRBV10-3 with TRBJ1-2, with a weak D call TRBD1 (6 bases). The TCR sequence derives from a man older than 75 in good health. The sequencing input was blood. DNA of the CDR3: TGTGCCATCAGTGAGAGTGGGGGCCCGGTTGGTGGCTACACCTTC. The encoded protein is CAISESGGPVGGYTF.